A single sample gave rise to the 7 T cell receptor beta chains below, sequenced in a study of T cell repertoires in aging, cancer and after chemotherapy. TRB rearrangements spanning V, D and J were amplified using mixed TRB-A/B primers. TCRdb recomputed calls from the multiplex PCR reads with MiXCR, one row per CDR3 protein. The sample records approximately 4,100 distinct CDR3 sequences, around 25% being singletons. Peripheral blood genomic DNA, not sorted cells or RNA, was the template. Sample: blood. These receptors were taken from a human donor in good health. The donor label of this sample is uncertain.

The sample holds a few counts of this clonotype. The gene calls are TRBV5-1 and TRBJ2-1; 7 bases line up with TRBD2. The CDR3 is 10 residues long. The germline V gene encodes CDR1 SGHRS and CDR2 YFSETQ. V trimming: 7 bases; J trimming: 8 bases; junction bases outside the gene matches: 0. This chain's CDR3 is CASGRDEQFF. The CDR3 DNA reads TGCGCCAGCGGGAGGGATGAGCAGTTCTTC.

The genes are TRBV6-1 and TRBJ1-6; 7 bases agree with TRBD1. With 0 bases clipped from V and 5 bases from J, the junction kept 4 bases outside the gene matches. This CDR3 spans 16 amino acids. Germline-derived CDR1 and CDR2 are MNHNS and SASEGT. The CDR3 DNA sequence: TGTGCCAGCAGTGAAGCGGGGGACAGCCATAATTCACCCCTCCACTTT. This codes for CASSEAGDSHNSPLHF.

The V and J genes are TRBV20-1 and TRBJ2-3, with 9 bases that match TRBD1. The germline V gene has CDR1 DFQATT and CDR2 SNEGSKA (reference sequence). V gave up 4 bases and J gave up 4 bases; unmatched junction bases: 12. This CDR3 contains 16 residues. CDR3: CSATIGSTGGADTQYF. The CDR3 DNA follows: TGCAGTGCTACTATAGGGTCGACAGGGGGAGCAGATACGCAGTATTTT.

The chain couples TRBV6-1 to TRBJ1-2; 10 nucleotides agree with TRBD1. The CDR3 covers 13 residues. CDR1 is MNHNS, CDR2 SASEGT, per germline. Trimming cost V 10 bases and J 3 bases; bases outside gene matches: 5. Here the CDR3 DNA reads TGTGCCATTTCCGGGACAGGGGACTATGGCTACACCTTC. The encoded protein is CAISGTGDYGYTF.

As for this clonotype: A single base separates this from a much larger clone, so it may be a read error. The genes are TRBV7-6 and TRBJ2-5; D is perhaps TRBD1 (6 bases). Germline V gene lookup returns CDR1 SGHVS and CDR2 FNYEAQ. This CDR3 has 13 residues. CDR3: CASSRGHQEIQYF. CDR3 DNA sequence: TGTGCCAGCAGTCGGGGACACCAAGAGATCCAGTACTTC.

In its sample, this clonotype ranks as medium-sized (0.01 to 0.1%). This sequence joins TRBV19 and TRBJ1-1; D unclear. This CDR3 region has 12 residues. CDR1 is LNHDA and CDR2 is SQIVND in the germline V gene (reference sequence). V shed 3 bases and J shed 8 bases, with 10 bases lying between them. The CDR3 DNA sequence: TGTGCCAGTAGTATTGGGCAGCTAGAAGCTTTCTTT. Translation gives CASSIGQLEAFF.

CDR3 residues: CSARDDVGQTGNTIYF. The CDR3 coding sequence is TGCAGTGCTAGAGATGATGTGGGGCAGACCGGAAACACCATATATTTT. The chain joins TRBV20-1 to TRBJ1-3; a weak D match, TRBD1 (5 bases). Germline V CDR1 and CDR2: DFQATT, SNEGSKA (reference sequence). The ends were cut back, 0 bases at V and 4 bases at J, with 16 bases in the middle. There are 16 residues in the CDR3.